A single sample is the source of the 5 T cell receptor beta chains below, sequenced in a study of post-analysis software for immune sequencing data. Findings of the study overall: There were about 5 TRBV segments more frequent in patients than controls, and TRBV5-6, TRBV5-1 and TRBV20-1 were among them.

Their antigens remain unidentified. The TCR beta cDNA libraries carried unique molecular identifiers. TCRdb reprocessed the PCR reads with MiXCR, giving one entry per CDR3 protein. The sample lists more than 500,000 distinct CDR3 sequences; around 36% were seen once. Sequencing was carried out using blood. The receptors stem from a girl between 2 and 17 years old with multiple sclerosis.

About this clonotype itself: The junction and the germline gene differ at one end; a read error may be behind it. The chain is built from TRBV10-3 and TRBJ1-1, with a tentative D call TRBD1 (5 bases). Germline lookup yields CDR1 ENHRY and CDR2 SYGVKD. The CDR3 is 13 amino acids. The CDR3, as DNA: TGTGCCGTCAGTGCCACAGGGAACACTGAAGCTTTCTTT. Protein sequence: CAVSATGNTEAFF.

This chain connects TRBV13 to TRBJ1-2, with a tentative D call TRBD1 (5 bases). Germline-derived CDR1 and CDR2 are PRHDT and FYEKMQ (reference sequence). This CDR3 has 15 residues. V lost 5 bases and J 6 bases, leaving 19 bases between the germline ends. The CDR3 loop is CASSTIWGVPNGYTF. The CDR3 coding sequence is TGTGCCAGCAGCACCATCTGGGGGGTCCCTAATGGCTACACCTTC.

The chain recombines TRBV6-6 with TRBJ2-2, with 7 bases lining up with TRBD2. This CDR3 has 15 amino acids. Germline V gene sequence: CDR1 MNHNY, CDR2 SVGAGI (reference sequence). Trimming cost V 2 bases and J 5 bases; bases outside gene matches: 5. As DNA, the CDR3 is TGTGCCAGCAGTTACCCCCTTAGCGGGACCGGGGAGCTGTTTTTT. Its translation: CASSYPLSGTGELFF.

This clonotype was counted a few times. J is TRBJ1-2 and V is TRBV7-9, with no clear D. Germline V gene lookup returns CDR1 SEHNR and CDR2 FQNEAQ (reference sequence). This CDR3 is built from 12 residues. Trimming removed 1 base from V and 8 bases from J, with 8 bases in between. The CDR3 DNA reads TGTGCCAGCAGCTTAGGGTCGGAAGGCTACACCTTC. This codes for CASSLGSEGYTF.

The CDR3 region is CASRTGGVNEQYF. As DNA, the CDR3 is TGTGCCAGCCGGACAGGGGGAGTTAATGAGCAGTACTTC. This chain connects TRBV28 to TRBJ2-1, with 10 bases aligning to TRBD1. TRBJ2-7 explains the end of the DNA better; the J call may be wrong. The CDR3 has 13 residues. Germline V gene sequence: CDR1 MDHEN, CDR2 SYDVKM.